This TCR beta chain was sequenced for a study of shared clonotypes between healthy human individuals (dated by TCRdb to the early 2020s). Broadly, across the study: A couple of women and a few men aged 18 to 49 years were included in the cohort. Per donor, three plates each were used for CD4 naive and CD4 memory, two for CD8 naive, and one for CD8 memory. The study deeply sequenced blood TCR repertoires of five healthy adults to estimate repertoire size and the extent of clonotype sharing between individuals. Libraries were prepared and TCR repertoires were sequenced by different laboratories using diverse techniques, in order to increase sequencing depth and limit assay-specific biases. Per donor, leukapheresis produced somewhere between about 0.8 and 9 billion PBMCs.

What the work shows at the level of the full study, not this receptor alone: Clonotypes shared by all four sorted-subset donors showed higher generation probabilities than non-shared clonotypes. Sampling was limited to blood, and TCR repertoires in tissue likely differ from TCR repertoires in blood. The genetic and exposure-history diversity represented was limited by the small number of donors. Even with the large sequencing depth, rarefaction of the sorted-subset datasets indicated that sequencing was incomplete. Sharing across four donors was observed for about 5% of naive CD4, 3% to 4% of naive CD8, over 2% of memory CD4, and about 0.39% of memory CD8 clonotypes. Larger estimated clonotype richness was generally found for naive subsets than for memory subsets. Pairwise subsampling indicated that sequencing depth was expected to affect the degree of clonotype sharing among donors.

The CDR3 measures 19 amino acids from cysteine to phenylalanine. Only the CDR3 region is kept as DNA, spanning 57 bases read in frame from base 1. In the case of this clone: Its antigen target is currently unknown. Within one base of it there is no much larger clone, and no base qualities were kept.

CD8 naive samples were CD45RO-negative cells positively selected for CCR7, giving a CD45RA+CCR7+ population that excluded TemRA cells. Healthy HIV-negative adults with no recently reported acute infections or vaccinations were included as donors. Only Caucasian adults living in Nashville, Tennessee, USA were represented among the donors. Blood was collected by leukapheresis, and PBMCs were isolated by Ficoll-Histopaque density gradient centrifugation and then cryopreserved in liquid nitrogen vapor phase. Purity and quantity of every magnetically sorted T cell population were checked by analytical flow cytometry. From each sorted fraction, genomic DNA was isolated and quantified by UV absorbance on a Nanodrop 2000c. Using the deep immunoSEQ assay, multiplex PCR amplified TCR CDR3 regions from genomic DNA. Extracted genomic DNA from each cell subset was spread evenly across all wells of several immunoSEQ 96-well plates, with each plate serving as a replicate. For sorted subsets, each replicate PCR was loaded with 200 ng genomic DNA, equivalent to 25,000 to 30,000 T cell genomes. Purified libraries were measured with a Qubit 3.0 fluorometer, size-checked on a Bioanalyzer 2100, and measured again with the KAPA Library Quantification kit. A separate single-read 150-cycle Illumina NextSeq 550 flow cell was used to sequence each immunoSEQ 96-well plate. The authors' analysis ran thus. Because the immunoSEQ output held only junctional sequences and lacked quality scores, the filtering could not match the filtering applied to full-length reads. To assign V/J genes and CDR3, sequences were annotated against IMGT germline references using PyIR, a Python wrapper for IgBLAST v1.9. Reads were filtered out if the reads had weak V/J assignments (E-value above 1e-6), no CDR3, stop codons, out-of-frame junctions, or ambiguous translated residues. V3J clonotypes were defined as sequences sharing an identical inferred V gene, J gene, and CDR3 amino acid sequence. To compute the percentage overlap between repertoires, the number of shared unique clonotypes was divided by the size of the smaller repertoire. RTK rarefaction, the Chao1 estimator, and Recon v2.1 estimates of unobserved clonotypes were used to assess repertoire richness. Generation probabilities were computed with OLGA for all TCRbeta clonotypes obtained by the gDNA method from four donors. TCRdb's version of the immuneACCESS table is confined to in-frame rearrangements and falls short of the full clone set. An unresolved V gene accounts for under half of the shortfall where checked; the remainder is of unknown origin. V, J and clone size derive from that table, while D and trimming were established from the DNA sequence. The sample table shows a few million clones, and about 94% are seen once. The ten largest clonotypes hold about 1.6% of the sample.

The sequenced sample was naive CD8+ T cells from PBMCs. The sample's cell subset or site label, in plain terms: CD45RA+CCR7+. The TCR sequence derives from a man aged 18 to 35 in good health. Some clones in this sample may be carry-over from other donors' samples. The V and J segments used are TRBV21-1 and TRBJ1-3; the table's D call, TRBD1, has no DNA check behind it. TRBV21-1 is described as a pseudogene. The DNA sequence is TGTGCCAGCAGCAAAGCAGGGGCTGTTAAGGCGTTCTCTGGAAACACCATATATTTT. Its amino acids are CASSKAGAVKAFSGNTIYF.